This T cell receptor beta chain derives from a study of graft-versus-host responses after intestinal transplantation. Overall study context: Recipients across the board were started on anti-thymocyte globulin induction, then kept on tacrolimus and steroids for 2 to 4 years. Study-level results: Marrow from the recipient contained GvH clones, some of which had appeared first in ileum or blood. GvH clone levels peaked in circulation, and this peak was associated with early post-transplant HvG declines.

The junction had 0 bases not matched to a gene; V was cut back by 5 bases and J by 4 bases. Looked up from germline, CDR1 is KGHSH and CDR2 is LQKENI. This CDR3 contains 12 residues. Generated by immunoSEQ multiplex PCR, the TCRdb table keeps only in-frame clones and is missing some. The profile shows approximately 76,000 clones, 84% of them singletons. About this clone itself: Its antigen is as yet unknown.

Here the sequenced sample was unstimulated CD4+ T cells sorted from spleen or lymph node cells, taken before transplant. V gene TRBV18 combines with J gene TRBJ2-5, with 8 bases lining up with TRBD1. The origin of this receptor is a human donor who was the organ donor for an intestinal transplant. CDR3: CASSTGGETQYF. In DNA, the CDR3 is TGTGCCAGCTCAACAGGGGGAGAGACCCAGTACTTC.